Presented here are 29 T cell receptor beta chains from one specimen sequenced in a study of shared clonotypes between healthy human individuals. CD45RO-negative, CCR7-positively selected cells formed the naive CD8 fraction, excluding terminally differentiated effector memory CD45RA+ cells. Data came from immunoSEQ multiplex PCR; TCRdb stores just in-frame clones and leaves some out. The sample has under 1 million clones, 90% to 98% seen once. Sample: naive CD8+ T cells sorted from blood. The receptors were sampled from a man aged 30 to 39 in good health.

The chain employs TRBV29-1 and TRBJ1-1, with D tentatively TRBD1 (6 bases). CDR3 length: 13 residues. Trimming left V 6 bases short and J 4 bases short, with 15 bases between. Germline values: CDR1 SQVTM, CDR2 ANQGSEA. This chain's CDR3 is CSVLTGGVTEAFF. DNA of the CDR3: TGCAGCGTCCTAACCGGGGGCGTCACTGAAGCTTTCTTT.

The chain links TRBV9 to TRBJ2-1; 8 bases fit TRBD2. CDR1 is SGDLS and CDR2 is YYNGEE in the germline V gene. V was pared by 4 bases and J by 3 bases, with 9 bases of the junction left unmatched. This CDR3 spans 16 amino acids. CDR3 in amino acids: CASSTAGTRIYNEQFF. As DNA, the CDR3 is TGTGCCAGCAGCACCGCCGGGACTAGGATCTACAATGAGCAGTTCTTC.

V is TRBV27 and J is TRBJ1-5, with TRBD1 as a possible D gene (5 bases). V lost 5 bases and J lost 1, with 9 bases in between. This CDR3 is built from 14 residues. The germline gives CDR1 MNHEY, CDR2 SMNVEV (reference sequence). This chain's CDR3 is CASSRAGSNQPQHF. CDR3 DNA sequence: TGTGCCAGCAGTCGGGCAGGGAGCAATCAGCCCCAGCATTTT.

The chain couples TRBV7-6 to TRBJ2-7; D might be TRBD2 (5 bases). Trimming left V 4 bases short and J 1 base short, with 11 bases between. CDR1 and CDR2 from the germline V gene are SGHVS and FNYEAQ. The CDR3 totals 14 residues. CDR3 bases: TGTGCCAGCAGCTCGATTCGAGGGTCCTACGAGCAGTACTTC. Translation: CASSSIRGSYEQYF.

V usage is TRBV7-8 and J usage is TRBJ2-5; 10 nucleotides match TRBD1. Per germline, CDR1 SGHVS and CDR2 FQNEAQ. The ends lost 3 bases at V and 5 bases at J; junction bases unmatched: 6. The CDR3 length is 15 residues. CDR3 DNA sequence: TGTGCCAGCAGCTTTGGACAGGGGGTAGTGGAGACCCAGTACTTC. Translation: CASSFGQGVVETQYF.

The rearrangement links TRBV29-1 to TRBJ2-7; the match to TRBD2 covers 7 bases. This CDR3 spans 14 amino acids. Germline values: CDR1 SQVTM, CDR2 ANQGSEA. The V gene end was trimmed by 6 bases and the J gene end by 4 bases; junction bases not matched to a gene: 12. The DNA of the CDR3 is TGCAGCGTCGAAAGCGGGAAATTCGAGTACGAGCAGTACTTC. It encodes CSVESGKFEYEQYF.

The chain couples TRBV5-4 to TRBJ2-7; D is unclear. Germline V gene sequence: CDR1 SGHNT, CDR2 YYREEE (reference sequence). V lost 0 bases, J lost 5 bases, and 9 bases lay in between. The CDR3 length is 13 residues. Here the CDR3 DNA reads TGTGCCAGCAGCTTGGGGCCGAGAGACGAGCAGTACTTC. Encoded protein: CASSLGPRDEQYF.

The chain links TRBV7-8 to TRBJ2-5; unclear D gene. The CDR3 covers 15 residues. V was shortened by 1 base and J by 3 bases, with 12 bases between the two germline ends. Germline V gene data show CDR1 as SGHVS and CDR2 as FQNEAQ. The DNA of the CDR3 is TGTGCCAGCAGCTTAGTGTCATTGGGAAAAGAGACCCAGTACTTC. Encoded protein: CASSLVSLGKETQYF.

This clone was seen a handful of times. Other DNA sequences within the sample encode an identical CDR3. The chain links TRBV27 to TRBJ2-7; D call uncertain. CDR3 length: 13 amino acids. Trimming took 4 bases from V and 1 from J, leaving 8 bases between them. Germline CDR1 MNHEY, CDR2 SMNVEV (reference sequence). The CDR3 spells CASSWGSSYEQYF. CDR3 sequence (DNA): TGTGCCAGCAGTTGGGGTTCATCCTACGAGCAGTACTTC.

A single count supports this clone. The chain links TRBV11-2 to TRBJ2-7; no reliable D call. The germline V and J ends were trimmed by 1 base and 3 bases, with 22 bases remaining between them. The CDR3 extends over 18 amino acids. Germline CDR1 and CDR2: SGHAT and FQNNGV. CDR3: CASSLVPPRSSADYEQYF. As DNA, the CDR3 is TGTGCCAGCAGCTTAGTCCCCCCCCGCTCCAGCGCAGACTACGAGCAGTACTTC.

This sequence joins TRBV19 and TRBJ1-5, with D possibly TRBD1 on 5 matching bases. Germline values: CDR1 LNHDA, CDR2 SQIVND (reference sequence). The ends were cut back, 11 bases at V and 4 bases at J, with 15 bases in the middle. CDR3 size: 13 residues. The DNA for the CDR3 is TGTGCCGCCGGCGGGGGGTGGAATCAGCCCCAGCATTTT. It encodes CAAGGGWNQPQHF.

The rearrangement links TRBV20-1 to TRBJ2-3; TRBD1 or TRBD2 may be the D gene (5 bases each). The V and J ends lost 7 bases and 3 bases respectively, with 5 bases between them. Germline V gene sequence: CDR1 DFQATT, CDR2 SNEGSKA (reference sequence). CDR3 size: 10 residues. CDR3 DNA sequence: TGCAGTGGGGGGACAGATACGCAGTATTTT. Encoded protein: CSGGTDTQYF.

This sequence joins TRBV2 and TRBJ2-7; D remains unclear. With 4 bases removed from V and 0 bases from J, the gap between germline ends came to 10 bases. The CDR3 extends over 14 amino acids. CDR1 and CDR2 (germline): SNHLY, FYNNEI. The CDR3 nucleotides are TGTGCCAGCAGTGCTAGTGCGAACTCCTACGAGCAGTACTTC. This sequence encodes CASSASANSYEQYF. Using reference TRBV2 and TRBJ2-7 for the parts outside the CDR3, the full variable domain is EPEVTQTPSHQVTQMGQEVILRCVPISNHLYFYWYRQILGQKVEFLVSFYNNEISEKSEIFDDQFSVERPDGSNFTLKIRSTKLEDSAMYFCASSASANSYEQYFGPGTRLTVT.

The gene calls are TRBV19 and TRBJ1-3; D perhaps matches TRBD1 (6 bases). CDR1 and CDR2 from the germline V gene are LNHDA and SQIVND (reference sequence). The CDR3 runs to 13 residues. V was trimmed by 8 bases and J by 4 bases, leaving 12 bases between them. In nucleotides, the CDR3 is TGTGCCAGTCAGGGGCTACGAGGAAACACCATATATTTT. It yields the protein CASQGLRGNTIYF.

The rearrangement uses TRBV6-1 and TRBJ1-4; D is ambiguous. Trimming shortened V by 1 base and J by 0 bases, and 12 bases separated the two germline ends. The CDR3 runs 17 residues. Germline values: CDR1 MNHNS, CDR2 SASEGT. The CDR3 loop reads CASSEDWVTTTNEKLFF. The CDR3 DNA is TGTGCCAGCAGTGAAGATTGGGTCACGACAACTAATGAAAAACTGTTTTTT.

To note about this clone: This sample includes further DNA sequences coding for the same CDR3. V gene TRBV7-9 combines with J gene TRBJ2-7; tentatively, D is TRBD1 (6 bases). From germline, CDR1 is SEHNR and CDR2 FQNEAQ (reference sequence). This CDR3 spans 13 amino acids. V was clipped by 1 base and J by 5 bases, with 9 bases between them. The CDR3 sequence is CASSLGWTDEQYF. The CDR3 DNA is TGTGCCAGCAGCTTAGGATGGACAGACGAGCAGTACTTC.

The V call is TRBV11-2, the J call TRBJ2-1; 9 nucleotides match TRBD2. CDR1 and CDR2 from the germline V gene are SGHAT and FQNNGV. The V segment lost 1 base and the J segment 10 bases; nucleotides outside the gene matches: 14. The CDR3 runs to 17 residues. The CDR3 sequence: CASSLVPGGGTSREQFF. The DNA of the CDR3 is TGTGCCAGCAGCTTAGTCCCCGGGGGGGGGACTAGCAGGGAGCAGTTCTTC.

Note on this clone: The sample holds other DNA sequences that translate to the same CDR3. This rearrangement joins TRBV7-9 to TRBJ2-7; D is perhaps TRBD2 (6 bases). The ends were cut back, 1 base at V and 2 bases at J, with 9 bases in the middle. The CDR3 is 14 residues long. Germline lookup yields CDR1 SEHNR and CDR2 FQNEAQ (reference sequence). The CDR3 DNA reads TGTGCCAGCAGCTTAGGGGAGGCCCCCTACGAGCAGTACTTC. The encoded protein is CASSLGEAPYEQYF.

The CDR3, as DNA: TGTGCCAGCAGCTTAGGAACTGCAGCCTACGAGCAGTACTTC. Translated: CASSLGTAAYEQYF. The rearrangement joins TRBV7-2 to TRBJ2-7, with D uncertain. The CDR3 totals 14 residues. Germline V CDR1 and CDR2: SGHTA, FQGNSA. With 1 base removed from V and 2 bases from J, the gap between germline ends came to 9 bases.

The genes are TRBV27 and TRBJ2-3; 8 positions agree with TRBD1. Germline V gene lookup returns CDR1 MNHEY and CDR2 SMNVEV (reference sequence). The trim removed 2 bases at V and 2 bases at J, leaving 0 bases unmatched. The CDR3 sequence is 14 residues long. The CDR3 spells CASSLQGATDTQYF. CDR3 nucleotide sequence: TGTGCCAGCAGTTTACAGGGGGCCACAGATACGCAGTATTTT.

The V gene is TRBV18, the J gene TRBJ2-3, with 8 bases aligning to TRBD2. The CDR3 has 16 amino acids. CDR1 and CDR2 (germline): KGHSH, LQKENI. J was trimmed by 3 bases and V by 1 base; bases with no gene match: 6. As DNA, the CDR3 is TGTGCCAGCTCACCACGCGCGGGAGGAATGACAGATACGCAGTATTTT. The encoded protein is CASSPRAGGMTDTQYF.

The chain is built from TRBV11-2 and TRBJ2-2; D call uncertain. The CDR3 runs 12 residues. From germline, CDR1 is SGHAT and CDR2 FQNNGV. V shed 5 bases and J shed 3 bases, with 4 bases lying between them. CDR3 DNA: TGTGCCAGCAGCCCGTACACCGGGGAGCTGTTTTTT. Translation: CASSPYTGELFF.

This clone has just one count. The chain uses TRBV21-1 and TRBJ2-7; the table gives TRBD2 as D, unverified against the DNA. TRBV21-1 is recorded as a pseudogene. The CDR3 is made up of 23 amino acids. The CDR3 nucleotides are TGTGCCAGCAGCAAACAGGTCGCAGGGACCGGACGGACTAGCGGGAGCCCCTCCTACGAGCAGTACTTC. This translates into CASSKQVAGTGRTSGSPSYEQYF.

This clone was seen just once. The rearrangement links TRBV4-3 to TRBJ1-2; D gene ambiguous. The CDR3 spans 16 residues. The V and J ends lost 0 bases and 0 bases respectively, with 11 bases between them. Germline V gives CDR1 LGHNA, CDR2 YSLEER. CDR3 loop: CASSQELLIANYGYTF. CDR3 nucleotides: TGCGCCAGCAGCCAAGAGTTACTGATAGCTAACTATGGCTACACCTTC.

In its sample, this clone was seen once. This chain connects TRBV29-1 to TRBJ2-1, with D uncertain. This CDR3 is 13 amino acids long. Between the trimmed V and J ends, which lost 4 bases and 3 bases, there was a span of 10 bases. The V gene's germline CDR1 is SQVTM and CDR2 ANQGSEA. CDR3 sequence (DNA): TGCAGCGTTGTGTCACGGCTCTACAATGAGCAGTTCTTC. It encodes CSVVSRLYNEQFF.

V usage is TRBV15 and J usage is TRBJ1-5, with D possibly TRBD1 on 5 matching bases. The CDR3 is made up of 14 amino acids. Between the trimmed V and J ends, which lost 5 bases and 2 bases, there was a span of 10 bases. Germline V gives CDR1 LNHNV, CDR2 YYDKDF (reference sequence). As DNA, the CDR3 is TGTGCCACCAGCCCGCGAGGGGGCAATCAGCCCCAGCATTTT. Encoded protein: CATSPRGGNQPQHF.

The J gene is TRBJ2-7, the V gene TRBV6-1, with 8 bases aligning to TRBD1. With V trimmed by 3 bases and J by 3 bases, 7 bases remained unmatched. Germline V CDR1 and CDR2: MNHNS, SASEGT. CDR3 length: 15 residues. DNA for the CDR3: TGTGCCAGCAGTGACCGGGACAGGTCCTACTACGAGCAGTACTTC. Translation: CASSDRDRSYYEQYF.

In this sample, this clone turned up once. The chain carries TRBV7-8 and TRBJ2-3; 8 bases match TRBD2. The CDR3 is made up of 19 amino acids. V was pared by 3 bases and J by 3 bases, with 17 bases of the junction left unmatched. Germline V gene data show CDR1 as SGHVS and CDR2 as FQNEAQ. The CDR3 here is CASSLVYGGLSGGTDTQYF. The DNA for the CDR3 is TGTGCCAGCAGCTTGGTTTACGGGGGACTTTCGGGAGGGACAGATACGCAGTATTTT.

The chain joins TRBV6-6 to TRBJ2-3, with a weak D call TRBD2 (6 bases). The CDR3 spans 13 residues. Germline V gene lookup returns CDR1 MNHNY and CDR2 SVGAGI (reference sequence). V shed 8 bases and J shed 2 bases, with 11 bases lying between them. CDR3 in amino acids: CASCTSITDTQYF. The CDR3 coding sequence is TGTGCCAGCTGTACTAGCATCACAGATACGCAGTATTTT.